Shown below are 11 T cell receptor beta chains from a single sample sequenced in a study of shared clonotypes between healthy human individuals. Some clones are missing from TCRdb's copy, which holds only in-frame ones; the method was immunoSEQ multiplex PCR. This table has 2,500,000 or so clones, roughly 92% appearing once. Sample: naive CD4+ T cells sorted from blood. Subset given: CD45RA+ positively selected. These receptors all stem from a man aged 18 to 30 in good health.

Comments on this clone: Within the sample, other DNA sequences also encode this same CDR3. The rearrangement joins TRBV15 to TRBJ2-7; TRBD2 matches 8 bases. Looked up from germline, CDR1 is LNHNV and CDR2 is YYDKDF (reference sequence). The CDR3 has 14 amino acids. J gave up 2 bases and V 9 bases, and 9 bases lay outside the gene matches. The CDR3 is CATSSGGSAYEQYF. The CDR3 region has the DNA TGTGCCACTTCGTCGGGGGGGTCCGCCTACGAGCAGTACTTC.

This clone was picked up one time. Other DNA sequences of this sample code for an identical CDR3. The gene calls are TRBV10-3 and TRBJ1-2; D possibly corresponds to TRBD1 (5 bases). The V gene's germline CDR1 is ENHRY and CDR2 SYGVKD. V was clipped by 0 bases and J by 4 bases, with 9 bases between them. The CDR3 loop spans 14 amino acids. In DNA, the CDR3 is TGTGCCATCAGTGAGTCGGGGGGAGGCTATGGCTACACCTTC. Translating gives CAISESGGGYGYTF.

Here the CDR3 reads CASSITPGGTSTEAFF. The CDR3 DNA reads TGCGCCAGCAGCATTACACCAGGGGGCACGTCGACTGAAGCTTTCTTT. The chain recombines TRBV5-1 with TRBJ1-1, with TRBD1 identical over 8 bases. Germline CDR1 reads SGHRS; CDR2 reads YFSETQ. The CDR3 is 16 residues long. The J segment lost 5 bases and the V segment lost 4 bases, leaving 13 bases of the junction unmatched.

The gene calls are TRBV5-6 and TRBJ1-5; 11 nucleotides agree with TRBD1. Trimming at V came to 3 bases and at J to 2 bases, leaving 7 bases not matched to a gene. The CDR3 loop spans 17 amino acids. From germline, CDR1 is SGHDT and CDR2 YYEEEE. CDR3 in DNA: TGTGCCAGCAGCTCGGACAGGGGGCCGGGCGGCAATCAGCCCCAGCATTTT. Translating gives CASSSDRGPGGNQPQHF.

A remark on this clone: At the DNA level, this CDR3 is encoded by other sequences in the same sample as well. V gene TRBV5-6 combines with J gene TRBJ2-7; D unresolved. This CDR3 region has 14 residues. V lost 0 bases and J 0 bases, leaving 7 bases between the germline ends. The germline CDR1 and CDR2 sequences are SGHDT and YYEEEE. CDR3 in DNA: TGTGCCAGCAGCTTGGGAGGAAGCTCCTACGAGCAGTACTTC. This translates into CASSLGGSSYEQYF.

This chain uses TRBV4-1 with TRBJ1-4; D possibly corresponds to TRBD1 (5 bases). Between the trimmed V and J ends, which lost 6 bases and 5 bases, there was a span of 16 bases. Germline lookup yields CDR1 MGHRA and CDR2 YSYEKL. This CDR3 is 15 amino acids long. CDR3: CASSYTGGGNEKLFF. In DNA, the CDR3 is TGCGCCAGCAGTTATACCGGGGGAGGAAATGAAAAACTGTTTTTT.

The chain has TRBV30 and TRBJ2-2, with unresolved D. The CDR3 contains 14 residues. Germline loops: CDR1 GTSNPN, CDR2 SVGIG (reference sequence). Trimming removed 3 bases from V and 0 bases from J, with 8 bases in between. CDR3 protein: CAWRHGSNTGELFF. DNA for the CDR3: TGTGCCTGGAGGCACGGTTCGAACACCGGGGAGCTGTTTTTT.

Regarding this clone: The sample has other DNA sequences that encode this CDR3 too. The gene calls are TRBV6-5 and TRBJ2-7; 9 bases align to TRBD2. V lost 9 bases and J lost 3; bases outside the gene matches: 12. The V gene's germline CDR1 is MNHEY and CDR2 SVGAGI. This CDR3 has 15 amino acids. CDR3 sequence (DNA): TGTGCCAGTAGCTCCGAGGCTAGCGGGATCTACGAGCAGTACTTC. Its translation is CASSSEASGIYEQYF.

This clone was counted between two and nine times. The chain combines TRBV2 with TRBJ1-4; possibly TRBD1 for D (5 bases). Germline lookup yields CDR1 SNHLY and CDR2 FYNNEI. Trimming removed 1 base at V and 10 bases at J, with 7 bases between. The CDR3 contains 12 residues. CDR3 nucleotide sequence: TGTGCCAGCAGTGAAGACGGGGGAAAACTGTTTTTT. This encodes CASSEDGGKLFF.

The V call is TRBV9, the J call TRBJ2-3; no firm D call. The germline V gene has CDR1 SGDLS and CDR2 YYNGEE. This CDR3 is built from 15 residues. V was clipped by 0 bases and J by 2 bases, with 10 bases between them. The CDR3 loop reads CASSVGQINTDTQYF. CDR3 DNA: TGTGCCAGCAGCGTAGGGCAGATCAACACAGATACGCAGTATTTT.

The sample holds one count of this clone. The same CDR3 is also encoded by other DNA sequences in this sample. This chain joins TRBV9 and TRBJ2-3; D unresolved. V was cut by 0 bases and J by 1 base, with 6 bases left in between. The CDR3 contains 14 residues. CDR1 is SGDLS, CDR2 YYNGEE, per germline. The CDR3 loop is CASSVDLGTDTQYF. Written as DNA, the CDR3 is TGTGCCAGCAGCGTAGATCTCGGCACAGATACGCAGTATTTT.